This TCR beta chain was observed in a study of T-cell reconstitution after alpha-beta-depleted transplantation in children. Broader study findings: Several hundred rapidly expanded clones from non-depleted graft cells reportedly supplied alpha-beta T cells about two months post-transplant. Where some patients showed high TCRbeta diversity at day 60, it came from recipient T cells and thymic progenitors that had survived. T-cell counts and diversity at one year following transplant were attributed mainly to newly produced T cells.

To note about this clonotype: The target antigen is unknown.

Preparation of the TCRbeta library involved a method that used unique molecular identifiers. TCRdb re-analysed the PCR reads in MiXCR, keeping a single row per CDR3 protein. The table shows tens of thousands of distinct CDR3 sequences, with roughly 45% occurring only once. The CDR3 spans 15 residues. Germline lookup yields CDR1 SQVTM and CDR2 ANQGSEA. J lost 6 bases, V lost 0 bases, and 5 bases had no gene match. V and J are TRBV29-1 and TRBJ2-2; 9 nucleotides line up with TRBD2. This specimen was PBMCs, mostly from graft donor cells, taken 360 days after TCRalphabeta/CD19-depleted stem cell transplant. This sequence was found in a male patient between 5 and 17 years old who had a stem cell transplant for acute lymphoblastic leukemia, so the T cells may come from the graft donor. This CDR3 is CSVEDWREGSGELFF. CDR3 DNA sequence: TGCAGCGTTGAAGATTGGCGGGAGGGCTCCGGGGAGCTGTTTTTT.